These 18 T cell receptor beta chains share one sample of origin, sequenced in a study of PD-1 blockade in mismatch repair-deficient tumors. Profiled with immunoSEQ multiplex PCR; TCRdb holds only in-frame clones, not every one. The data show tens of thousands of clones, with over 80% seen just once and roughly 3.5% held by the top ten. The sequencing here drew on PBMCs, taken roughly 6 weeks after starting pembrolizumab. The receptors shown here come from an adult with mismatch repair-deficient cancer.

The V and J genes are TRBV27 and TRBJ2-1, with 12 bases fitting TRBD2. After removal of 5 bases from V and 6 bases from J, the junction contained 5 bases not matched to a gene. CDR1 and CDR2 from the germline V gene are MNHEY and SMNVEV (reference sequence). The CDR3 runs to 15 residues. CDR3 amino acids: CASSPSGRAVNEQFF. CDR3 nucleotide sequence: TGTGCCAGCAGTCCTAGCGGGAGGGCCGTCAATGAGCAGTTCTTC.

The CDR3 spells CAWRAESSYNEQFF. The CDR3 nucleotides are TGTGCCTGGAGAGCGGAGAGCTCCTACAATGAGCAGTTCTTC. The J gene is TRBJ2-1, the V gene TRBV30; D perhaps matches TRBD2 (5 bases). V was cut by 3 bases and J by 0 bases, with 9 bases left in between. This CDR3 region has 14 residues. Germline values: CDR1 GTSNPN, CDR2 SVGIG (reference sequence).

The CDR3 loop is CASSLSGTGHQETQYF. CDR3 nucleotides: TGTGCCAGCTCGCTATCCGGGACAGGACATCAAGAGACCCAGTACTTC. The chain recombines TRBV18 with TRBJ2-5; 8 bases map to TRBD1. Germline V gives CDR1 KGHSH, CDR2 LQKENI. Trimming took 6 bases from V and 2 from J; bases not matched to a gene: 11. This CDR3 spans 16 amino acids. The full variable domain, in which reference TRBV18 and TRBJ2-5 provide the parts outside the CDR3, is NAGVMQNPRHLVRRRGQEARLRCSPMKGHSHVYWYRQLPEEGLKFMVYLQKENIIDESGMPKERFSAEFPKEGPSILRIQQVVRGDSAAYFCASSLSGTGHQETQYFGPGTRLLVL.

V is TRBV15 and J is TRBJ2-7; 9 nucleotides align to TRBD1. Germline CDR1 LNHNV, CDR2 YYDKDF (reference sequence). The CDR3 consists of 15 residues. Unmatched junction bases numbered 6, after V lost 0 bases and J lost 6 bases. CDR3 loop: CATSREGQGRREQYF. The CDR3 DNA is TGTGCCACCAGCAGAGAGGGACAGGGAAGACGCGAGCAGTACTTC.

The chain couples TRBV7-9 to TRBJ1-2; no firm D call. The CDR3 is made up of 13 amino acids. Germline V gene sequence: CDR1 SEHNR, CDR2 FQNEAQ (reference sequence). Trimming removed 1 base from V and 14 bases from J, with 17 bases in between. The CDR3 spells CASSLDGGFEDTF. The CDR3, as DNA: TGTGCCAGCAGCTTAGATGGAGGGTTTGAGGATACCTTC.

This clone was seen a handful of times. The chain couples TRBV9 to TRBJ2-7, with 11 bases aligning to TRBD2. The germline V gene has CDR1 SGDLS and CDR2 YYNGEE. The CDR3 totals 16 residues. V gave up 3 bases and J gave up 3 bases; unmatched junction bases: 8. CDR3 sequence (DNA): TGTGCCAGCAGCGCCGATCTAGCGGGAGGCTACTACGAGCAGTACTTC. This encodes CASSADLAGGYYEQYF.

The V and J genes are TRBV18 and TRBJ2-3; the match to TRBD2 covers 8 bases. Germline V gene lookup returns CDR1 KGHSH and CDR2 LQKENI. After removal of 4 bases from V and 2 bases from J, the junction contained 11 bases not matched to a gene. The length of the CDR3 is 17 residues. The CDR3 DNA reads TGTGCCAGCTCACAGGACGGGAGGGCCGCAGCCACAGATACGCAGTATTTT. Its translation: CASSQDGRAAATDTQYF.

This sequence joins TRBV2 and TRBJ2-1, with 9 bases matching TRBD2. CDR1 is SNHLY and CDR2 is FYNNEI in the germline V gene. This CDR3 spans 15 amino acids. V trimming: 2 bases; J trimming: 2 bases; junction bases outside the gene matches: 1. CDR3 amino acids: CASSERLAAYNEQFF. The CDR3 region has the DNA TGTGCCAGCAGTGAACGACTAGCGGCCTACAATGAGCAGTTCTTC.

The V gene is TRBV2, the J gene TRBJ2-1, with TRBD2 as a possible D gene (5 bases). This CDR3 comprises 13 residues. Germline loops: CDR1 SNHLY, CDR2 FYNNEI. Trimming cost V 6 bases and J 2 bases, with 8 bases left between them. CDR3 sequence: CASRHGAYNEQFF. The DNA for the CDR3 is TGTGCCAGCAGACACGGGGCCTACAATGAGCAGTTCTTC.

V and J are TRBV9 and TRBJ1-5, with 9 bases lining up with TRBD1. This CDR3 region has 16 residues. Germline V gives CDR1 SGDLS, CDR2 YYNGEE. The trim removed 1 base at V and 3 bases at J, leaving 5 bases unmatched. CDR3 DNA: TGTGCCAGCAGCGTACTAACAGGGGGCATCAATCAGCCCCAGCATTTT. Translation gives CASSVLTGGINQPQHF.

This rearrangement joins TRBV28 to TRBJ2-7, with D uncertain. Germline V gene data show CDR1 as MDHEN and CDR2 as SYDVKM. V gave up 6 bases and J gave up 3 bases, with 9 bases separating them. This CDR3 region has 12 residues. The CDR3 sequence: CASRDTFYEQYF. The DNA for the CDR3 is TGTGCCAGCAGAGACACCTTCTACGAGCAGTACTTC.

The chain combines TRBV18 with TRBJ1-4; 9 bases are a match to TRBD1. Germline trimming cut 5 bases from V and 6 bases from J; bases unmatched to any gene: 19. Germline values: CDR1 KGHSH, CDR2 LQKENI. The CDR3 spans 19 residues. This chain's CDR3 is CASSSRPGQGVDAYEKLFF. In DNA form, the CDR3 reads TGTGCCAGCTCATCCAGACCGGGACAGGGTGTAGACGCGTATGAAAAACTGTTTTTT.

The CDR3 coding sequence is TGTGCCAGCAGCGTAGGACGGAGTAGTGGAAACACCATATATTTT. Amino acid sequence: CASSVGRSSGNTIYF. This chain joins TRBV9 and TRBJ1-3; no reliable D call. Trimming pared 0 bases from V and 3 bases from J, leaving 10 bases between. The CDR3 length is 15 residues. Per the germline V gene, CDR1 is SGDLS and CDR2 is YYNGEE.

V usage is TRBV5-1 and J usage is TRBJ2-3, with TRBD2 matching over 8 bases. Germline V gene lookup returns CDR1 SGHRS and CDR2 YFSETQ. The CDR3 runs to 15 residues. The V gene end was trimmed by 4 bases and the J gene end by 3 bases; junction bases not matched to a gene: 7. The CDR3 DNA is TGCGCCAGCAGCCCAGGGACTAGAATTACAGATACGCAGTATTTT. It specifies CASSPGTRITDTQYF.

The V and J genes are TRBV2 and TRBJ1-5; TRBD1 is a possible D gene (6 bases). Trimming left V 4 bases short and J 6 bases short, with 10 bases between. The CDR3 is made up of 13 amino acids. Germline V gene data show CDR1 as SNHLY and CDR2 as FYNNEI. The CDR3, as DNA: TGTGCCAGCAGTGTAACAGGGTCTCAGCCCCAGCATTTT. It specifies CASSVTGSQPQHF.

The V call is TRBV15, the J call TRBJ2-2; possibly TRBD2 for D (5 bases). Germline assignment: CDR1 LNHNV and CDR2 YYDKDF (reference sequence). This CDR3 has 14 amino acids. Trimming pared 2 bases from V and 6 bases from J, leaving 10 bases between. CDR3 protein: CATSRRGLAGELFF. The CDR3, as DNA: TGTGCCACCAGCAGACGTGGACTGGCCGGGGAGCTGTTTTTT.

The V call is TRBV5-1, the J call TRBJ1-4; TRBD1 aligns across 7 bases. The junction had 5 bases not matched to a gene; V was cut back by 4 bases and J by 2 bases. CDR1 is SGHRS and CDR2 is YFSETQ in the germline V gene. The CDR3 spans 15 residues. The CDR3 loop is CASSLETGTNEKLFF. DNA for the CDR3: TGCGCCAGCAGCCTAGAGACAGGGACTAATGAAAAACTGTTTTTT.

V gene TRBV6-1 combines with J gene TRBJ2-1, with a weak D call TRBD2 (6 bases). Trimming left V 7 bases short and J 5 bases short, with 15 bases between. Germline CDR1 MNHNS, CDR2 SASEGT. The CDR3 has 14 residues. The CDR3 sequence is CASTGGTIHNEQFF. As DNA, the CDR3 is TGTGCCAGCACGGGCGGGACCATTCACAATGAGCAGTTCTTC.